This T cell receptor beta chain was observed in a study of blood T cell repertoires in COVID-19. At the level of the study: Researchers got acute and convalescent COVID-19 samples from the United States, Italy and Spain.

Germline CDR1 is ENHRY and CDR2 is SYGVKD. This CDR3 has 17 residues. V trimming: 4 bases; J trimming: 0 bases; junction bases outside the gene matches: 7. Sequencing was performed with immunoSEQ multiplex PCR; in TCRdb, only in-frame clones are kept and a portion is missing. The table shows approximately 250,000 clones, with 70% to 85% occurring only once. The chain carries TRBV10-3 and TRBJ2-3; 10 bases are a match to TRBD1. What was sequenced was peripheral blood. This receptor was obtained from a man aged 35 to 55 who had recovered from COVID-19. CDR3 amino acids: CAISARGTGVSTDTQYF. The CDR3 coding sequence is TGTGCCATCAGTGCCCGGGGGACAGGGGTAAGCACAGATACGCAGTATTTT.